The 2 T cell receptor beta chains below were found in one sample sequenced in a study of cytomegalovirus exposure and HLA in healthy donors. This table comes from immunoSEQ multiplex PCR, and its TCRdb copy is limited to in-frame clones, with some not included. The sample includes 100,000 to 150,000 clones, about 83% of them seen just once. The specimen was PBMCs. These receptor sequences come from a man between 18 and 35 years old in good health and CMV-seronegative.

This chain joins TRBV5-1 and TRBJ1-4, with D uncertain. This CDR3 has 14 amino acids. CDR1 SGHRS and CDR2 YFSETQ come from the germline V gene. Deletions cut 4 bases from V and 1 base from J, with 8 bases between. CDR3 DNA sequence: TGCGCCAGCAGCGTTCCGGGAACTAATGAAAAACTGTTTTTT. Its protein product is CASSVPGTNEKLFF.

The rearrangement links TRBV2 to TRBJ2-7; the D gene is possibly TRBD2 (5 bases). The V and J ends lost 5 bases and 6 bases respectively, with 23 bases between them. The germline V gene encodes CDR1 SNHLY and CDR2 FYNNEI. The CDR3 has 16 amino acids. In DNA form, the CDR3 reads TGTGCCAGCAGTCGGACCACGAGCGGACGCGCGTCCGAGCAGTACTTC. It yields the protein CASSRTTSGRASEQYF.